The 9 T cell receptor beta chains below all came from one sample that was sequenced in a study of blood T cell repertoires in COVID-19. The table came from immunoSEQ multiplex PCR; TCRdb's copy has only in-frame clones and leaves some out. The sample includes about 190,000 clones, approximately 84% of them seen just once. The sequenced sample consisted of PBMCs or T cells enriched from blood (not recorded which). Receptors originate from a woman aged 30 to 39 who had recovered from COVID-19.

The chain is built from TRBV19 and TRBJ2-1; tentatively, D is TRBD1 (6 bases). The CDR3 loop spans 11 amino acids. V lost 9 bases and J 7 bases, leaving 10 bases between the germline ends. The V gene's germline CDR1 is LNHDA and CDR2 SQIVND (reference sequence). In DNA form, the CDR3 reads TGTGCCAGCACCACAGGGAATGAGCAGTTCTTC. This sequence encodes CASTTGNEQFF.

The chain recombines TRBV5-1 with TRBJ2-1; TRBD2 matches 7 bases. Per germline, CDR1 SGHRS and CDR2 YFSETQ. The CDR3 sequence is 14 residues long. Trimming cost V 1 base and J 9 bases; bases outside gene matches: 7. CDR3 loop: CASSLTGGPGEQFF. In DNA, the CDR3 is TGCGCCAGCAGCTTGACGGGAGGCCCCGGTGAGCAGTTCTTC.

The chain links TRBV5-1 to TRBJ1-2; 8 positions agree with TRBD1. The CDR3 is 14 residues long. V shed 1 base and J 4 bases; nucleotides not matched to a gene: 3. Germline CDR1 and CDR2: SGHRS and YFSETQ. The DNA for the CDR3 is TGCGCCAGCAGCTTGACGACAGGGGTCTATGGCTACACCTTC. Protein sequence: CASSLTTGVYGYTF.

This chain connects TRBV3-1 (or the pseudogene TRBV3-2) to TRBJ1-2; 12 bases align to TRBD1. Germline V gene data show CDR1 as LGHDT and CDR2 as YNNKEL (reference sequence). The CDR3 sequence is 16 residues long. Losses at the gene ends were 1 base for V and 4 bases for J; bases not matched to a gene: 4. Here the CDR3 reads CASSQGGQGAGYGYTF. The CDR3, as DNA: TGTGCCAGCAGCCAAGGGGGACAGGGGGCTGGCTATGGCTACACCTTC.

CDR3 loop: CASSSGGGAAGELFF. The CDR3 DNA follows: TGCGCCAGCAGCTCCGGGGGGGGCGCAGCCGGGGAGCTGTTTTTT. The chain employs TRBV5-1 and TRBJ2-2, with TRBD2 matching over 8 bases. This CDR3 spans 15 amino acids. The V gene end was trimmed by 3 bases and the J gene end by 6 bases; junction bases not matched to a gene: 7. Germline values: CDR1 SGHRS, CDR2 YFSETQ. Looking up the rest from reference TRBV5-1 and TRBJ2-2 gives the full variable domain: KAGVTQTPRYLIKTRGQQVTLSCSPISGHRSVSWYQQTPGQGLQFLFEYFSETQRNKGNFPGRFSGRQFSNSRSEMNVSTLELGDSALYLCASSSGGGAAGELFFGEGSRLTVL.

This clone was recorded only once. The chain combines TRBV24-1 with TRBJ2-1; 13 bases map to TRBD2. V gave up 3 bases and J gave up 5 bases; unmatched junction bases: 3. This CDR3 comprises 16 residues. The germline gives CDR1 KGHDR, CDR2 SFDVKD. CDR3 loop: CATSDPGTSGNNEQFF. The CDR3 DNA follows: TGTGCCACCAGTGATCCCGGGACTAGCGGGAACAATGAGCAGTTCTTC.

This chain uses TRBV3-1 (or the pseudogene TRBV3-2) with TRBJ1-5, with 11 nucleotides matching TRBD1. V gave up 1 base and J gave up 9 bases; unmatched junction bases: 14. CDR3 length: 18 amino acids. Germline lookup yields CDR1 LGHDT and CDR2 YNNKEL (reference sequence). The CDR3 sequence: CASSQARPRDRGRTPQHF. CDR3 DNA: TGTGCCAGCAGCCAAGCCCGACCCCGGGACAGGGGGAGGACGCCCCAGCATTTT.

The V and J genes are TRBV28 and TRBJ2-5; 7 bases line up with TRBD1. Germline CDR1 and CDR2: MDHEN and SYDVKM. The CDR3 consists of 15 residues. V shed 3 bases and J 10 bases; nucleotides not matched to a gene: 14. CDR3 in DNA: TGTGCCAGCAGTTTCGCAGGGGGATCACTCGCGGACCAGTACTTC. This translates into CASSFAGGSLADQYF.

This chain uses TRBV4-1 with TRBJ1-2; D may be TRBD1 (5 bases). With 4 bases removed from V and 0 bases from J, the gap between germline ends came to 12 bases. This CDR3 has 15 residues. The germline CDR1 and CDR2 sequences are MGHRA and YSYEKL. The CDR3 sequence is CASSPEGTPNYGYTF. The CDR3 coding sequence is TGCGCCAGCAGCCCCGAGGGGACTCCTAACTATGGCTACACCTTC.